These T cell receptor beta chains were read from a single sample in a study of cytomegalovirus exposure and HLA in healthy donors. Sequencing was performed with immunoSEQ multiplex PCR; in TCRdb, only in-frame clones are kept and a portion is missing. The sample holds some 130,000 clones, 76% seen once. The sequenced material came from PBMCs. Receptors were obtained from a middle-aged man in good health and CMV-seronegative. The conserved cysteine and the conserved F or W are not part of the CDR3 here.

TRBJ2-1 TRBV5-1 ASSGGQGASNEQF
TRBJ2-1 TRBV7-2 ASSPRLADNEQF
TRBJ2-5 TRBV9 ASSKTGVETQY
TRBJ2-7 TRBV7-2 ASSLARQIQQY
TRBJ1-6 TRBV30 AWGLGQGDSPLH
TRBJ2-2 TRBV28 ASISLGLANTGELF
TRBJ2-7 TRBV27 ASSRGLAASEQY
TRBJ2-7 TRBV28 ASTWDRDGYEQY
TRBJ1-6 TRBV5-1 ASSLAGRERSPLH
TRBJ2-5 TRBV11-2 ASSLRSGTQY
TRBJ2-7 TRBV30 AWSVSGTDAPQY
TRBJ2-7 TRBV4-1 ASSQDSPEQLTYEQY
TRBJ2-1 TRBV10-3 AISESGQAGSEQF
TRBJ1-1 TRBV14 ASSPLIRGYTEAF
TRBJ2-4 TRBV25-1 ASSEAGGYIQY
TRBJ2-3 TRBV6-5 ASSSTMGLGTDTQY
TRBJ1-1 TRBV6-1 ASSGRDRGTEAF